A selection of T cell receptor beta chains follows, all from one sample in a study of T cell repertoires in cytomegalovirus infection. TCRdb re-derived calls from the reads in MiXCR, one entry per CDR3 protein. The sample contains fewer than 850,000 distinct CDR3 sequences, 25% to 30% of which appear only once. For these receptors, no antigen is known. The material sequenced was cultured CD8+ T cells from PBMCs, taken from culture after CMV antigen stimulation. These receptors were obtained from a human donor in good health (CMV status not recorded). Some clones in this sample may be carry-over from other donors' samples. Both conserved end residues are part of each CDR3.

J,V,CDR3
TRBJ2-3,TRBV27,CASRKAGGTDTQYF
TRBJ2-6,TRBV29-1,CSVEHRQGPSSGANVLTF
TRBJ2-3,TRBV7-9,CASSSMTRTGFTDTQYF
TRBJ2-3,TRBV7-6,CASSSDREGTDTQYF
TRBJ1-5,TRBV7-9,CASSSGGTYDQPQHF
TRBJ1-2,TRBV4-1,CASSQSDRGDYGYTF
TRBJ2-2,TRBV12-3/TRBV12-4,CASSWSGPLAGGPGELFF
TRBJ2-7,TRBV10-3,CAIRNGIISYEQYF
TRBJ2-1,TRBV6-1,CASSERAGPYNEQFF
TRBJ2-1,TRBV20-1,CSARRASPVHYNEQFF
TRBJ1-1,TRBV6-5,CASSYRGAVEAFF
TRBJ1-1,TRBV6-6,CASSFSQGPTEAFF
TRBJ1-2,TRBV9,CASKTGPYGYTF
TRBJ2-3,TRBV12-3/TRBV12-4,CASSSTGLAGVTDTQYF
TRBJ1-1,TRBV7-3,CASSPRDGLNTEAFF
TRBJ1-1,TRBV7-9,CASSLAQQGTEAFF
TRBJ1-2,TRBV7-6,CASSSQGLYGYTF
TRBJ1-2,TRBV7-2,CASSLGSLNYGYTF
TRBJ2-5,TRBV3-1,CASSRREILEETQYF
TRBJ1-5,TRBV19,CASSIWVDQPQHF
TRBJ1-2,TRBV7-8,CASSLERANYGYTF
TRBJ1-1,TRBV20-1,CSARDLGTEAFF
TRBJ1-1,TRBV7-3,CASSPGLPGTEAFF
TRBJ2-2,TRBV20-1,CSATPGDGTGELFF
TRBJ2-1,TRBV7-9,CASSFLGSGGSSYNEQFF
TRBJ2-2,TRBV19,CASTPPRRQLGDGELFF
TRBJ2-1,TRBV20-1,CSARRGWDNEQFF
TRBJ2-5,TRBV6-1,CASSEAVTSGGEETQYF
TRBJ1-1,TRBV11-2,CASSKLQGPDTEAFF
TRBJ2-2,TRBV27,CASSLVREVTGELFF
TRBJ2-1,TRBV7-9,CASSLDRGASSYNEQFF
TRBJ2-5,TRBV18,CASSTDYQETQYF
TRBJ2-3,TRBV12-3/TRBV12-4,CASSLGAPEDTQYF
TRBJ1-2,TRBV10-3,CAIRAVQWDTANYGYTF
TRBJ2-2,TRBV4-3,CASSQQRGGLSGELFF
TRBJ1-2,TRBV5-6,CASRTGRRDYGYTF
TRBJ2-7,TRBV7-9,CASSHSTAYEQYF
TRBJ1-1,TRBV28,CASSFLALAREAFF
TRBJ1-1,TRBV7-9,CASSLHGTVEAFF
TRBJ1-2,TRBV27,CASAFGKNYGYTF
TRBJ2-7,TRBV4-1,CASSHSGTSGSYEQYF
TRBJ2-3,TRBV11-3,CASSLTYGGAGDTQYF
TRBJ1-2,TRBV27,CASSFGVNYGYTF
TRBJ1-5,TRBV20-1,CSARDAGGHQPQHF
TRBJ2-4,TRBV12-3/TRBV12-4,CASSSGKSILAKNIQYF
TRBJ1-6,TRBV27,CASSLTDMTNSPLHF
TRBJ2-7,TRBV4-1,CASSQVPGGRDRSYEQYF
TRBJ1-3,TRBV28,CASRTGTGALSLSGNTIYF
TRBJ2-1,TRBV7-2,CASSLARLAGGLGYNEQFF
TRBJ2-1,TRBV6-5,CASGYGYNEQFF
TRBJ1-5,TRBV6-2/TRBV6-3,CASSYGPEGPHNQPQHF